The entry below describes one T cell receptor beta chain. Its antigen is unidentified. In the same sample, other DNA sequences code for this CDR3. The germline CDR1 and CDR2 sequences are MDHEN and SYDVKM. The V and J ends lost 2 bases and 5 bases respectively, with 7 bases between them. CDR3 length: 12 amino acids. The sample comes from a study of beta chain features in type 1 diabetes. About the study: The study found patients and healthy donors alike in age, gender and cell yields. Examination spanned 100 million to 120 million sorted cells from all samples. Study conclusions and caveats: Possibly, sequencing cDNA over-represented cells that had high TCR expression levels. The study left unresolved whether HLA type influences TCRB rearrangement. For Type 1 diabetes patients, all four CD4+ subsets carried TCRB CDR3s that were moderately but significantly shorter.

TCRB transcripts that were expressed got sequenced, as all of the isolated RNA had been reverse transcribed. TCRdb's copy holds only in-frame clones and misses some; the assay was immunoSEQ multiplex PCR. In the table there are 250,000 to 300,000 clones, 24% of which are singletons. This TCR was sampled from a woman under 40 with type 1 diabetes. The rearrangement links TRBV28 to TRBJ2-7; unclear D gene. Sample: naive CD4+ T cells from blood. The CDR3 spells CASSLAINEQYF. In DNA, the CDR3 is TGTGCCAGCAGTTTAGCGATAAACGAGCAGTACTTC. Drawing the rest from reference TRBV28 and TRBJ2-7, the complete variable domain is DVKVTQSSRYLVKRTGEKVFLECVQDMDHENMFWYRQDPGLGLRLIYFSYDVKMKEKGDIPEGYSVSREKKERFSLILESASTNQTSMYLCASSLAINEQYFGPGTRLTVT.